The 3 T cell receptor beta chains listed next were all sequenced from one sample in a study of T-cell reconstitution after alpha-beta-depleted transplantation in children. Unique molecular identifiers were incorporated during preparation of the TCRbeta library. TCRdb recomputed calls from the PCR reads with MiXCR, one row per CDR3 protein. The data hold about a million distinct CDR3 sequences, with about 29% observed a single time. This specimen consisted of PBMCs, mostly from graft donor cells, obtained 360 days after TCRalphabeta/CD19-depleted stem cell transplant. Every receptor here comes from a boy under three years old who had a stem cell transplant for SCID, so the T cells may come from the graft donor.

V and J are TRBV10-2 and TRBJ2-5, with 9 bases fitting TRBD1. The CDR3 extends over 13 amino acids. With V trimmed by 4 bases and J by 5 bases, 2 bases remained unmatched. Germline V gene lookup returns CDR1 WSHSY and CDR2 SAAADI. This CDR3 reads CASSGDRVETQYF. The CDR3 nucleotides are TGCGCCAGCAGTGGGGACAGGGTGGAGACCCAGTACTTC.

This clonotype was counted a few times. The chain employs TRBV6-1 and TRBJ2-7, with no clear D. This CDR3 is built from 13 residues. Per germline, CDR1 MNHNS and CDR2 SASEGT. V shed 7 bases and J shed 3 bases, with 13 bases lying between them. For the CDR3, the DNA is TGTGCCAGCAATATTGACGAACTCTACGAGCAGTACTTC. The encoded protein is CASNIDELYEQYF.

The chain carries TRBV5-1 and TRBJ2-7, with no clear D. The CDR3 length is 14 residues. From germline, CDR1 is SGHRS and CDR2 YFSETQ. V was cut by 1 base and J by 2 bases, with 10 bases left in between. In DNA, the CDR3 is TGCGCCAGCAGCTTGACGGCAGTCACCTACGAGCAGTACTTC. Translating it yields CASSLTAVTYEQYF.